This entry lists 32 T cell receptor beta chains sequenced from one sample in a study of tumor and adjacent non-tumor tissue in lung cancer. This sample's RNA came from whole unsorted tissue. TCRbeta libraries were built with three rounds of nested PCR, modified from ARM-PCR. A single record per CDR3 protein comes from TCRdb applying MiXCR to the multiplex PCR reads. The sample holds some 71,000 distinct CDR3 sequences, approximately 77% seen once. Sequenced sample: lung tumor tissue. Receptor source: a woman in her 40s with non-small cell lung cancer.

In the case of this clonotype: One junction end disagrees with the germline gene, perhaps due to a read error. CDR3 in amino acids: CASILVSSTYTQYF. The CDR3 region has the DNA TGTGCCAGCATCTTAGTCAGTAGCACATATACGCAGTATTTT. The chain carries TRBV11-2 and TRBJ2-3; D ambiguous. The V gene's germline CDR1 is SGHAT and CDR2 FQNNGV. This CDR3 has 14 residues.

This clonotype was counted only a few times. A much larger clonotype is one base distant, so this may be a read error. CDR3 in amino acids: CASNTNRDRIPYEQYF. The DNA of the CDR3 is TGTGCCAGCAATACAAACCGGGACAGGATCCCCTACGAGCAGTACTTC. The rearrangement uses TRBV6-5 and TRBJ2-7, with 8 bases fitting TRBD1. Trimming cost V 7 bases and J 2 bases; bases outside gene matches: 13. The CDR3 runs to 16 residues. CDR1 MNHEY and CDR2 SVGAGI come from the germline V gene.

The genes are TRBV7-9 and TRBJ1-2; the match to TRBD1 covers 8 bases. The trim removed 8 bases at V and 11 bases at J, leaving 25 bases unmatched. The CDR3 totals 17 residues. Germline CDR1 SEHNR, CDR2 FQNEAQ (reference sequence). The CDR3 sequence: CASRPYGTGAPNYSYTF. Here the CDR3 DNA reads TGTGCCAGCCGCCCCTACGGGACAGGAGCTCCTAACTATAGTTACACCTTC. The full variable domain, its missing parts supplied by reference TRBV7-9 and TRBJ1-2, is DTGVSQNPRHKITKRGQNVTFRCDPISEHNRLYWYRQTLGQGPEFLTYFQNEAQLEKSRLLSDRFSAERPKGSFSTLEIQRTEQGDSAMYLCASRPYGTGAPNYSYTFGSGTRLTVV.

This clonotype was found once. One base away lies a much larger clone, so this may be a sequencing read error. The V and J genes are TRBV7-8 and TRBJ2-3; 10 bases are shared with TRBD2. Losses at the gene ends were 5 bases for V and 4 bases for J; bases not matched to a gene: 9. The CDR3 consists of 16 residues. Germline CDR1 SGHVS, CDR2 FQNEAQ. The CDR3 DNA reads as TGTGCCAGCAGCCGGACTAGCGGTCCGAGCCCAGATACGCAGTATTTT. Translated: CASSRTSGPSPDTQYF.

The J gene is TRBJ2-5, the V gene TRBV29-1; D ambiguous. Germline loops: CDR1 SQVTM, CDR2 ANQGSEA. Trimming removed 4 bases at V and 3 bases at J, with 6 bases between. This CDR3 contains 11 residues. In DNA form, the CDR3 reads TGCAGCGTTGGTTGGGAAGAGACCCAGTACTTC. Translated: CSVGWEETQYF.

Regarding this clonotype: One junction end does not reproduce the germline sequence, and a read error may be involved. The chain links TRBV13 to TRBJ2-3, with D possibly being TRBD1 or TRBD2 (5 bases each). The CDR3 is 15 residues long. In germline, CDR1 is PRHDT, CDR2 FYEKMQ (reference sequence). The CDR3 protein is CVSREAEVSTDTQYF. The CDR3 DNA sequence: TGTGTCAGCAGGGAAGCGGAAGTTAGCACAGATACGCAGTATTTT.

As regards this clonotype: Relative to the germline gene, one junction end is altered; a read error may explain this. The chain carries TRBV4-2 and TRBJ2-5; tentative D call: TRBD1 (6 bases). Germline loops: CDR1 LGHNA, CDR2 YNFKEQ. The CDR3 is 14 residues long. Here the CDR3 reads CASSQEGTSPTPYF. DNA for the CDR3: TGTGCCAGCAGCCAAGAAGGGACAAGCCCGACCCCGTACTTT.

This clonotype was picked up one time. This likely comes from a read error, as the CDR3 has no conserved phenylalanine or tryptophan at its end. The gene calls are TRBV11-2 and TRBJ2-7; a weak D match, TRBD1 (6 bases). The CDR3 runs to 15 residues. Per the germline V gene, CDR1 is SGHAT and CDR2 is FQNNGV. CDR3 amino acids: CASSLDPQGSYEQYL. Written as DNA, the CDR3 is TGTGCCAGCAGCTTAGATCCCCAGGGGTCCTACGAACAGTACTTA.

The chain couples TRBV6-1 to TRBJ2-1; the D gene is possibly TRBD1 (5 bases). Germline V gene data show CDR1 as MNHNS and CDR2 as SASEGT. This CDR3 spans 15 amino acids. Between the trimmed V and J ends, which lost 10 bases and 2 bases, there was a span of 18 bases. The CDR3 loop reads CANRVPGYTYNEQFF. CDR3 DNA: TGTGCCAACAGAGTTCCAGGGTACACCTACAATGAGCAGTTCTTC.

Concerning this clonotype itself: Sequence at one end of the junction differs from germline and may be a read error. This chain uses TRBV29-1 with TRBJ1-2; D is unresolved. The CDR3 loop spans 13 amino acids. Germline CDR1 SQVTM, CDR2 ANQGSEA. This CDR3 is CSVEETPNHGYTF. For the CDR3, the DNA is TGCAGTGTTGAAGAGACACCCAACCATGGCTACACCTTC. Based on the CDR3 plus reference TRBV29-1 and TRBJ1-2, the full variable domain is SAVISQKPSRDICQRGTSLTIQCQVDSQVTMMFWYRQQPGQSLTLIATANQGSEATYESGFVIDKFPISRPNLTFSTLTVSNMSPEDSSIYLCSVEETPNHGYTFGSGTRLTVV.

A word on this clonotype: One junction end does not reproduce the germline sequence, and a read error may be involved. The chain carries TRBV20-1 and TRBJ2-7; tentative D call: TRBD2 (6 bases). CDR3 length: 15 residues. Germline V lookup: CDR1 DFQATT, CDR2 SNEGSKA (reference sequence). The CDR3 region has the DNA TGCAGTACTAGAGTAGTGGCAAGGAGGGGAGGCGAGCAGTACTTC. Translating gives CSTRVVARRGGEQYF.

The chain combines TRBV6-1 with TRBJ2-7; 7 bases align to TRBD1. The V gene end was trimmed by 4 bases and the J gene end by 0 bases; junction bases not matched to a gene: 6. Germline V gene data show CDR1 as MNHNS and CDR2 as SASEGT. The CDR3 covers 15 residues. This chain's CDR3 is CASSGREGASYEQYF. The DNA of the CDR3 is TGTGCCAGCAGTGGAAGAGAGGGGGCCTCCTACGAGCAGTACTTC.

As concerns this clonotype: Sequence at one end of the junction differs from germline and may be a read error. The chain couples TRBV5-1 to TRBJ2-3; D assignment may be TRBD1 or TRBD2 (7 bases each). The CDR3 totals 19 residues. Germline CDR1 SGHRS, CDR2 YFSETQ. This CDR3 is CVSSLSQSGRGRDTDTQYF. The CDR3 DNA reads TGCGTCAGCAGCCTCAGCCAAAGCGGCAGGGGGAGGGACACAGATACGCAGTATTTT.

V and J are TRBV12-3 or TRBV12-4 and TRBJ2-7, with 10 positions matching TRBD2. The length of the CDR3 is 17 residues. Losses at the gene ends were 10 bases for V and 2 bases for J; bases not matched to a gene: 17. The CDR3 nucleotides read TGTGCCATCAGCTCTATCTCCGGGACTAGCGTCACCTACGAGCAGTACTTC. Amino acid sequence: CAISSISGTSVTYEQYF.

Note on this clonotype: The junction shows a germline mismatch at one end, possibly a read error. The rearrangement joins TRBV12-3 or TRBV12-4 to TRBJ2-7; D ambiguous. The CDR3 is 14 residues long. In DNA form, the CDR3 reads TGTGCCAGCAGTTTTGTCGACACCACCTACGAGCAATACTTC. Translation: CASSFVDTTYEQYF.

Comment on this clonotype: The junction departs from germline at one end; a sequencing error may be responsible. The CDR3 region has the DNA TGTGTCAGCAGTCCGTCCGGACCCTGGAGAAGCATCATATATTTT. This sequence encodes CVSSPSGPWRSIIYF. The J gene is TRBJ1-3, the V gene TRBV12-3 or TRBV12-4; no clear D. The CDR3 has 15 amino acids.

This clonotype was counted once. An end of the junction differs from the germline gene, which may be a read error. This chain uses TRBV12-3 or TRBV12-4 with TRBJ2-1, with D possibly being TRBD2 (6 bases). This CDR3 has 12 residues. The CDR3 here is CGSSAWGDEQFF. Here the CDR3 DNA reads TGTGGCAGCAGTGCGTGGGGGGATGAGCAGTTCTTC.

The J gene is TRBJ2-1, the V gene TRBV20-1; 8 nucleotides line up with TRBD2. Trimming cost V 2 bases and J 6 bases; bases outside gene matches: 6. This CDR3 has 14 amino acids. Germline values: CDR1 DFQATT, CDR2 SNEGSKA (reference sequence). The CDR3 DNA is TGCAGTGCTAGATTCGACGGGAGGGGCAATGAGCAGTTCTTC. It yields the protein CSARFDGRGNEQFF.

On this clonotype itself: A read error may be the cause here, since a much bigger clone is one base away. This chain joins TRBV5-1 and TRBJ2-5; the D gene is possibly TRBD2 (5 bases). The CDR3 extends over 14 amino acids. The germline CDR1 and CDR2 sequences are SGHRS and YFSETQ. The V end was cut by 0 bases, the J end by 5 bases, with 11 bases between. The CDR3 protein is CASSLEGVRETQYF. In nucleotides, the CDR3 is TGCGCCAGCAGCTTGGAGGGAGTTCGGGAGACCCAGTACTTC.

Concerning this clonotype itself: The germline gene is not matched at one end of the junction; a read error may be the cause. The gene calls are TRBV4-2 and TRBJ2-2, with D perhaps matching TRBD1 (6 bases). Germline assignment: CDR1 LGHNA and CDR2 YNFKEQ. The CDR3 contains 16 residues. In DNA, the CDR3 is TGTGCCATCAGCCATGCTTACAGGGTTGTCACCGGGAAGCTGTTTTTT. This codes for CAISHAYRVVTGKLFF.

Only one count was recorded for this clonotype. The rearrangement uses TRBV10-3 and TRBJ2-5; D might be TRBD2 (7 bases). V shed 6 bases and J shed 11 bases, with 22 bases lying between them. From germline, CDR1 is ENHRY and CDR2 SYGVKD. CDR3 size: 14 residues. The CDR3 region is CAIRPTGEGEKQYF. The CDR3 nucleotides are TGTGCCATCAGACCGACGGGGGAGGGGGAGAAACAGTACTTC.

This clonotype has just one count. Sequence at one end of the junction differs from germline and may be a read error. The rearrangement links TRBV6-6 to TRBJ2-3, with a tentative D call TRBD2 (6 bases). CDR3 length equals 14 residues. Per germline, CDR1 MNHNY and CDR2 SVGAGI (reference sequence). The CDR3 region is CASSYRGSIDTRYF. The CDR3 DNA reads as TGTGCCAGCAGTTACCGGGGGAGCATAGATACGCGGTATTTT.

Concerning this clonotype itself: At one end the junction does not follow the germline gene, possibly because of a read error. The chain joins TRBV5-1 to TRBJ2-7; 9 positions match TRBD1. This CDR3 has 16 residues. In germline, CDR1 is SGHRS, CDR2 YFSETQ. CDR3 sequence: CTSSLAKGQGTREQYF. CDR3 in DNA: TGCACCAGCAGCTTGGCGAAAGGACAGGGGACGCGCGAGCAGTACTTC.

As regards this clonotype: A single base separates this from a much larger clone, so it may be a read error. This chain links TRBV20-1 with TRBJ2-5; 10 bases align to TRBD1. The CDR3 covers 16 residues. The V gene end was trimmed by 1 base and the J gene end by 7 bases; junction bases not matched to a gene: 12. Germline CDR1 and CDR2: DFQATT and SNEGSKA (reference sequence). CDR3 in amino acids: CSARARRDRGKRTQYF. As DNA, the CDR3 is TGCAGTGCTAGAGCCAGGCGGGACAGGGGCAAGAGGACCCAGTACTTC.

This clonotype has a count of ten or more. The chain is built from TRBV14 and TRBJ2-5; TRBD2 matches at 9 bases. The CDR3 totals 15 residues. With 5 bases clipped from V and 0 bases from J, the junction kept 4 bases outside the gene matches. In germline, CDR1 is SGHDN, CDR2 FVKESK. In nucleotides, the CDR3 is TGTGCCAGCAGCGAGGGACTAGCCCACCAAGAGACCCAGTACTTC. Amino acid sequence: CASSEGLAHQETQYF.

The chain couples TRBV12-3 or TRBV12-4 to TRBJ2-1; 7 bases line up with TRBD1. V gave up 7 bases and J gave up 6 bases; unmatched junction bases: 12. The CDR3 is 15 residues long. This chain's CDR3 is CASNGQGVGTNEQFF. The CDR3 region has the DNA TGTGCCAGCAATGGCCAGGGGGTCGGTACCAATGAGCAGTTCTTC.

As concerns this clonotype: At one end the junction does not follow the germline gene, possibly because of a read error. The chain links TRBV29-1 to TRBJ2-7, with D uncertain. The CDR3 totals 13 residues. CDR1 and CDR2 from the germline V gene are SQVTM and ANQGSEA. CDR3 loop: CSAVWRHSYEQYF. The CDR3 coding sequence is TGCAGCGCTGTTTGGCGGCACTCCTACGAGCAGTATTTC.

Turning to this clonotype: One junction end does not reproduce the germline sequence, and a read error may be involved. The CDR3 sequence: CASSYSMRIPVGMEYF. In nucleotides, the CDR3 is TGTGCCAGTAGTTACTCGATGAGGATACCCGTCGGGATGGAGTACTTC. The J gene is TRBJ2-7, the V gene TRBV6-5; tentative D call: TRBD2 (5 bases). Germline V gene data show CDR1 as MNHEY and CDR2 as SVGAGI. This CDR3 comprises 16 residues.

Notes on this clonotype: This may be a read error: a much more frequent sequence differs by one nucleotide. V is TRBV20-1 and J is TRBJ2-4; 7 bases map to TRBD2. CDR1 and CDR2 (germline): DFQATT, SNEGSKA (reference sequence). The CDR3 has 14 amino acids. The CDR3 sequence: CSADPSGTTNILYF. The CDR3 region has the DNA TGCAGTGCCGACCCCAGCGGGACCACGAACATTCTGTACTTC.

This chain links TRBV5-1 with TRBJ2-1; D is possibly TRBD2 (6 bases). The CDR3 sequence is 16 residues long. Trimming took off 2 bases at V and 3 bases at J, with 15 bases between the two ends. Germline-derived CDR1 and CDR2 are SGHRS and YFSETQ. The CDR3 spells CASSLIRGLGYNEQFF. The CDR3 bases are TGCGCCAGCAGCTTAATAAGGGGACTGGGCTACAATGAGCAGTTCTTC. Filled out from reference TRBV5-1 and TRBJ2-1, the complete variable domain reads KAGVTQTPRYLIKTRGQQVTLSCSPISGHRSVSWYQQTPGQGLQFLFEYFSETQRNKGNFPGRFSGRQFSNSRSEMNVSTLELGDSALYLCASSLIRGLGYNEQFFGPGTRLTVL.

Concerning this clonotype itself: A read error may account for a junction end that differs from germline. The rearrangement links TRBV29-1 to TRBJ2-7; D gene unclear. CDR1 is SQVTM, CDR2 ANQGSEA, per germline. The CDR3 covers 14 residues. The CDR3 DNA is TGCAGCATTGAAGAGAGTAGGGCCAGTTACGAGCATTACTTC. It translates to CSIEESRASYEHYF.

The chain employs TRBV6-1 and TRBJ2-7; D may correspond to TRBD1 or TRBD2 (5 bases each). Germline CDR1 MNHNS, CDR2 SASEGT. The V gene lost 3 bases and the J gene lost 9 bases, with 21 bases spanning the gap. This CDR3 contains 15 residues. CDR3 nucleotide sequence: TGTGCCAGCAGTGACCACCGGGGCGGCAACTCAGGGCAGTACTTC. Translating gives CASSDHRGGNSGQYF.